Listed below are T cell receptor beta chains from one sample, sequenced in a study of metastatic and nonmetastatic thyroid tumors. TCRdb reprocessed the PCR reads using MiXCR. The sample lists 25,000 to 40,000 clones, over 15% occurring once. The sequencing sample was made of blood. All receptors derive from a female donor with papillary thyroid cancer or a benign thyroid nodule (not recorded which). Some clones in this sample may be carry-over from other donors' samples. Both conserved end residues are part of each CDR3. The D gene is left open where the match is weak. Size tells how often a clone was seen (once, few, many) or the class of an expanded clone, and some rows leave it out.

many,TRBV12-3/TRBV12-4,TRBJ2-5,TRBD2,CASSSGLATETQYF,TGTGCCAGCAGTTCCGGACTAGCTACGGAGACCCAGTACTTC
-,TRBV6-1,TRBJ1-1,-,CAIMTTGNTEAFF,TGTGCCATCATGACGACAGGGAACACTGAAGCTTTCTTT
-,TRBV28,TRBJ2-3,-,CAGSLWSSVRSTDTQYF,TGTGCCGGCAGTTTATGGTCTAGCGTTAGAAGCACAGATACGCAGTATTTT
-,TRBV11-2,TRBJ2-3,-,CASSLDRCGGADTQYF,TGTGCCAGCAGTCTAGATCGGTGTGGAGGCGCAGATACGCAGTATTTT
many,TRBV2,TRBJ1-6,TRBD1,CASTMGQASSPLHF,TGTGCCAGCACCATGGGACAGGCTAGTTCACCCCTCCACTTT
medium-sized,TRBV30,TRBJ1-6,TRBD1,CAWSRGTDNSPLHF,TGTGCCTGGAGCCGCGGGACAGATAATTCACCCCTCCACTTT
many,TRBV6-4,TRBJ2-5,-,CASSEGPQETQYF,TGTGCCAGCAGTGAGGGTCCACAAGAGACCCAGTACTTC
many,TRBV3-1,TRBJ1-3,-,CASSKASSGNTIYF,TGTGCCAGCAGTAAGGCTAGCTCTGGAAACACCATATATTTT
-,TRBV6-1,TRBJ1-2,-,CASSRRGSTSNYGYTF,TGTGCCAGCAGCCGGCGAGGATCGACCTCTAACTATGGCTACACCTTC
many,TRBV5-1,TRBJ1-2,-,CASTPGDNYGYTF,TGCGCCTCAACACCAGGAGATAACTATGGCTACACCTTC
-,TRBV6-2/TRBV6-3,TRBJ2-2,TRBD1,CASSYPGTDLTSELFF,TGTGCCAGCAGTTACCCAGGGACAGATCTCACCTCGGAGCTGTTTTTT
many,TRBV30,TRBJ1-5,-,CAWSVGGHQGQPQHF,TGTGCCTGGAGTGTGGGGGGACACCAAGGTCAGCCCCAGCATTTT
many,TRBV29-1,TRBJ1-2,-,CSVDMGYTF,TGCAGCGTTGATATGGGCTACACCTTC
many,TRBV10-3,TRBJ2-2,TRBD2,CATWRGDTGELFF,TGCGCCACCTGGCGGGGGGACACCGGGGAGCTGTTTTTT
many,TRBV5-1,TRBJ2-5,TRBD1,CASSSGQGGWETQYF,TGCGCCAGCAGCTCCGGACAGGGGGGATGGGAGACCCAGTACTTC
many,TRBV19,TRBJ2-3,-,CASSNPALDTQYF,TGTGCCAGTAGTAATCCAGCGCTAGATACGCAGTATTTT
few,TRBV2,TRBJ2-7,-,CASSEYGGAYEQYF,TGTGCCAGCAGTGAATATGGCGGAGCCTACGAGCAGTACTTC
many,TRBV12-3/TRBV12-4,TRBJ2-1,-,CASSPRASPGNNEQFF,TGTGCCAGCAGTCCCCGGGCCTCCCCTGGAAACAATGAGCAGTTCTTC
many,TRBV27,TRBJ1-6,-,CASSLSGKDNSPLHF,TGTGCCAGCAGTTTATCGGGGAAAGATAATTCACCCCTCCACTTT
many,TRBV12-3/TRBV12-4,TRBJ2-5,-,CASSLDREETQYF,TGTGCCAGCAGTTTAGACAGGGAAGAGACCCAGTACTTC
-,TRBV11-2,TRBJ1-3,-,CASSLPMGRLFSGNTIYF,TGTGCCAGCAGCTTACCCATGGGCAGACTCTTTTCTGGAAACACCATATATTTT
many,TRBV29-1,TRBJ1-1,-,CSVTRATGEAFF,TGCAGCGTCACGAGGGCTACGGGTGAAGCTTTCTTT
many,TRBV6-1,TRBJ2-5,-,CASSEIGGVQETQYF,TGTGCCAGCAGTGAAATAGGGGGAGTCCAAGAGACCCAGTACTTC
many,TRBV7-2,TRBJ2-2,-,CASSQMSAGELFF,TGTGCCAGCAGCCAGATGTCCGCCGGGGAGCTGTTTTTT
many,TRBV4-3,TRBJ1-4,-,CASSQDPTGNEKLFF,TGCGCCAGCAGCCAAGACCCAACAGGGAATGAAAAACTGTTTTTT
many,TRBV28,TRBJ2-1,-,CASSFGAGYNEQFF,TGTGCCAGCAGTTTTGGTGCCGGCTACAATGAGCAGTTCTTC
-,TRBV28,TRBJ2-7,-,CATKDLLEQYF,TGTGCCACCAAAGATCTCCTCGAGCAGTACTTC
many,TRBV24-1,TRBJ2-2,-,CATSASRAGTGELFF,TGTGCCACCAGTGCTTCGAGGGCGGGGACCGGGGAGCTGTTTTTT
many,TRBV7-9,TRBJ2-7,TRBD2,CASSFGAGGPGEQYF,TGTGCCAGCAGCTTTGGAGCGGGAGGGCCGGGGGAGCAGTACTTC
many,TRBV20-1,TRBJ1-5,-,CSARDVGQPQHF,TGCAGTGCTAGAGATGTGGGGCAGCCCCAGCATTTT
many,TRBV4-3,TRBJ2-2,TRBD2,CASSQDNVAGGLTGELFF,TGCGCCAGCAGCCAAGATAACGTTGCGGGAGGACTCACCGGGGAGCTGTTTTTT
many,TRBV28,TRBJ2-1,-,CASSFWTNQVQQFF,TGTGCCAGCAGTTTCTGGACCAACCAAGTTCAGCAGTTCTTC
many,TRBV5-6,TRBJ1-3,-,CASSFRDSGNTIYF,TGTGCCAGCAGCTTTAGAGACTCTGGAAACACCATATATTTT
many,TRBV4-1,TRBJ2-7,-,CASSRGPGSSYEQYF,TGCGCCAGCAGCCGGGGCCCCGGGTCCTCCTACGAGCAGTACTTC
many,TRBV27,TRBJ2-1,TRBD2,CASSFRTSGRFYNEQFF,TGTGCCAGCAGTTTTAGGACTAGCGGGAGGTTCTACAATGAGCAGTTCTTC
many,TRBV20-1,TRBJ2-5,TRBD2,CSARGGTSSIGQETQYF,TGCAGTGCTAGAGGTGGGACTAGCTCGATCGGACAAGAGACCCAGTACTTC
many,TRBV11-3,TRBJ2-3,TRBD1,CASSPGQSTDTQYF,TGTGCCAGCAGTCCGGGACAGAGCACAGATACGCAGTATTTT
many,TRBV28,TRBJ2-5,TRBD2,CASSLERGEGETQYF,TGTGCCAGCAGTTTAGAACGGGGGGAGGGGGAGACCCAGTACTTC
-,TRBV6-2/TRBV6-3,TRBJ1-5,-,CASGYPNQPQHF,TGTGCCAGCGGTTACCCCAATCAGCCCCAGCATTTT
-,TRBV13,TRBJ2-7,-,CAISSGAEHYF,TGTGCCATCAGCTCGGGGGCCGAGCATTACTTC